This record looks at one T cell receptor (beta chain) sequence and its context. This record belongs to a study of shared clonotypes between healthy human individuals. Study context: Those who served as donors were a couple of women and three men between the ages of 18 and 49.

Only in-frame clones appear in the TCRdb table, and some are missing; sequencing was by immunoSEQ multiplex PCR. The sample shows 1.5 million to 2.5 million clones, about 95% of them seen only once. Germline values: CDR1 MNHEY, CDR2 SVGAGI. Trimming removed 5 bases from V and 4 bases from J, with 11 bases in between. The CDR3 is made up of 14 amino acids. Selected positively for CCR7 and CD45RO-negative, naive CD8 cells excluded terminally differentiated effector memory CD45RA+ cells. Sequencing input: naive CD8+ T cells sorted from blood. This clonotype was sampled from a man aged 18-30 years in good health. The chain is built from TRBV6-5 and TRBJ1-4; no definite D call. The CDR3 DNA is TGTGCCAGCAGTGTCGACGGTATTAATGAAAAACTGTTTTTT. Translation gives CASSVDGINEKLFF.